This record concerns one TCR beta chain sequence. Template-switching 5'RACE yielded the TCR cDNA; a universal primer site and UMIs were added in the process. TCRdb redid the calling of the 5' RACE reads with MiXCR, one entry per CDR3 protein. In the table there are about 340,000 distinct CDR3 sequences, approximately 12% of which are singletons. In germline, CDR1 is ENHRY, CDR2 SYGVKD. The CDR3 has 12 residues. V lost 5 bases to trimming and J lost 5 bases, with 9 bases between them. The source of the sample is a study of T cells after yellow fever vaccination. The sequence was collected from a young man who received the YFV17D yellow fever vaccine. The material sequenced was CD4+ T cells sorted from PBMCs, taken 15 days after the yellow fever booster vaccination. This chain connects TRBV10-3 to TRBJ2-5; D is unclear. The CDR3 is CAISSSRETQYF. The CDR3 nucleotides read TGTGCCATCAGTAGCAGTCGCGAGACCCAGTACTTC.